A selection of T cell receptor beta chains follows, all from one sample in a study of blood T cells in healthy people across ages. MiXCR, applied by TCRdb to the 5' RACE reads, yields one record per CDR3 protein. The sample shows more than 1 million distinct CDR3 sequences, less than 50% of them seen only once. The specimen was blood. Source of these receptors: a woman aged 55-70 years in good health. Each CDR3 is given with its conserved first and last residue. D genes are given only for firm matches.

d_call: TRBD1; v_call: TRBV20-1; cdr3_aa: CSASPNPGQGVIDTQYF
d_call: -; v_call: TRBV27; cdr3_aa: CASSRKGFTGFEQYF
d_call: TRBD1; v_call: TRBV2; cdr3_aa: CASSATGSSGANVLTF
d_call: -; v_call: TRBV20-1; cdr3_aa: CSARRDTEAFF
d_call: TRBD2; v_call: TRBV9; cdr3_aa: CASSVDGLAGGNNEQFF
d_call: TRBD1; v_call: TRBV20-1; cdr3_aa: CSARTDRGRGYTF
d_call: TRBD2; v_call: TRBV6-1; cdr3_aa: CASITGTSGSNEQFF
d_call: TRBD2; v_call: TRBV7-6; cdr3_aa: CASSLASGMKDPQFF
d_call: TRBD1; v_call: TRBV6-6; cdr3_aa: CASSYSKDRVSTDTQYF
d_call: -; v_call: TRBV7-2; cdr3_aa: CASSLAATGELFF
d_call: -; v_call: TRBV20-1; cdr3_aa: CSAPKQGVLTPTGYTF
d_call: -; v_call: TRBV28; cdr3_aa: CASSFPVRAGNYEQYF
d_call: TRBD2; v_call: TRBV20-1; cdr3_aa: CSARPSGSAYEQYF
d_call: -; v_call: TRBV20-1; cdr3_aa: CSARVGSFNSEQYF
d_call: TRBD2; v_call: TRBV12-3/TRBV12-4; cdr3_aa: CASSLLGLASSYNGQFF
d_call: TRBD1; v_call: TRBV4-1; cdr3_aa: CASSQMTGTGPGYGYTF
d_call: TRBD2; v_call: TRBV5-1; cdr3_aa: CASSLVSGRWDAEQFF
d_call: -; v_call: TRBV2; cdr3_aa: CASSLRGSGDPQYF
d_call: -; v_call: TRBV6-2/TRBV6-3; cdr3_aa: CASSYRQAYEQYF
d_call: -; v_call: TRBV5-6; cdr3_aa: CASSQHIQGFDTEAFF
d_call: -; v_call: TRBV5-1; cdr3_aa: CASSLASRSYEQYF
d_call: -; v_call: TRBV20-1; cdr3_aa: CGSDVYTF
d_call: TRBD2; v_call: TRBV5-1; cdr3_aa: CASSGLAGGSVDTQYF
d_call: TRBD2; v_call: TRBV5-5; cdr3_aa: CASSLVGAGNYNEQFF
d_call: -; v_call: TRBV16; cdr3_aa: CASSPRFGTNIQYF
d_call: -; v_call: TRBV2; cdr3_aa: CASKGGAGYSTGELFF
d_call: -; v_call: TRBV15; cdr3_aa: CATSRTPRGDNEQFF
d_call: -; v_call: TRBV5-6; cdr3_aa: CASEIIGRLSTDTQYF
d_call: -; v_call: TRBV14; cdr3_aa: CASSQDRMLEETQYF
d_call: -; v_call: TRBV6-2/TRBV6-3; cdr3_aa: CASSKWLGYNEQFF
d_call: -; v_call: TRBV19; cdr3_aa: CASSRTVEVYEQYF
d_call: -; v_call: TRBV9; cdr3_aa: CASSVGAQGQETQYF
d_call: TRBD1; v_call: TRBV7-9; cdr3_aa: CASSLGMGQATLNQPQHF
d_call: -; v_call: TRBV29-1; cdr3_aa: CSVGDWENIQYF
d_call: TRBD2; v_call: TRBV3-1; cdr3_aa: CASSHGTTRETQYF
d_call: -; v_call: TRBV12-3/TRBV12-4; cdr3_aa: CASSFGGRGVQETQYF
d_call: TRBD2; v_call: TRBV4-1; cdr3_aa: CASSQDRQREVTQSSYEQYF
d_call: -; v_call: TRBV5-1; cdr3_aa: CASSLNYGTYEQYF
d_call: TRBD1; v_call: TRBV7-9; cdr3_aa: CASSPGDRGVSETQYF
d_call: TRBD1; v_call: TRBV6-1; cdr3_aa: CASTRDRGLTLAKNIQYF
d_call: TRBD1; v_call: TRBV6-5; cdr3_aa: CAIIGTGGRKTQYF
d_call: TRBD1; v_call: TRBV10-3; cdr3_aa: CAISELGQGTYEQYF
d_call: -; v_call: TRBV20-1; cdr3_aa: CSARDLQGGTSEQYF
d_call: -; v_call: TRBV19; cdr3_aa: CASSIVASNQPQHF
d_call: -; v_call: TRBV6-2/TRBV6-3; cdr3_aa: CASSFLTAIYEQYF
d_call: TRBD1; v_call: TRBV9; cdr3_aa: CASSITGGPYEQYF
d_call: -; v_call: TRBV5-6; cdr3_aa: CASSFLDSRTDTQYF
d_call: -; v_call: TRBV10-3; cdr3_aa: CAISESRGGYEQYF
d_call: TRBD1; v_call: TRBV15; cdr3_aa: CATSGQGNEKLFF
d_call: -; v_call: TRBV2; cdr3_aa: CASGDPPSGQFF